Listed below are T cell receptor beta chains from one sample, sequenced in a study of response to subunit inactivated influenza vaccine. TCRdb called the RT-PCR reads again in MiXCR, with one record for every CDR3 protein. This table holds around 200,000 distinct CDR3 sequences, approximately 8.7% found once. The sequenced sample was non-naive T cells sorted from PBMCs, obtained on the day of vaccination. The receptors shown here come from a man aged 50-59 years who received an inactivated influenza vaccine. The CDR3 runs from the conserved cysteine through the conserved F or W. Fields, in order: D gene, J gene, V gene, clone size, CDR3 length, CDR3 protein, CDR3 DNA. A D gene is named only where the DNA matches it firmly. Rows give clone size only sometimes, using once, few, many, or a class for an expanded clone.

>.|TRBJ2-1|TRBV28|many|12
CASSLEAFEQFF
TGTGCCAGCAGTCTCGAAGCTTTTGAGCAGTTCTTC
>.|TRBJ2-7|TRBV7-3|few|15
CASSPLGGEGYEQYF
TGTGCCAGCAGCCCCTTGGGGGGTGAGGGTTACGAGCAGTACTTC
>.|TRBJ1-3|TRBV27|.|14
CASKRAYSGNTIYF
TGTGCCAGCAAGAGGGCCTACTCTGGAAACACCATATATTTT
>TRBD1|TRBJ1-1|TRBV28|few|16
CASSLSPGTGNTEAFF
TGTGCCAGCAGTTTATCCCCCGGGACAGGGAACACTGAAGCTTTCTTT
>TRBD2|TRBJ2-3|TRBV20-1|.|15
CSASSSGVNTDTQYF
TGCAGTGCTAGTTCTAGCGGGGTGAACACAGATACGCAGTATTTT
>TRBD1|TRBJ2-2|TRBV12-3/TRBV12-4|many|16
CASSPTKTGSTGELFF
TGTGCCAGCAGCCCCACGAAGACAGGGAGCACCGGGGAGCTGTTTTTT
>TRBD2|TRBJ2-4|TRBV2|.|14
CASGMSGGGNIQYF
TGTGCCAGCGGTATGAGCGGGGGGGGAAACATTCAGTACTTC
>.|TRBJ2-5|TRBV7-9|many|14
CASSLAGTQETQYF
TGTGCCAGCAGCTTAGCTGGAACCCAAGAGACCCAGTACTTC
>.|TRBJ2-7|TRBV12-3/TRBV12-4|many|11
CASSLRNEQYF
TGTGCCAGCAGTCTCCGAAACGAGCAGTACTTC
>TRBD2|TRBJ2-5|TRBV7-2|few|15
CASSLGGGRGETQYF
TGTGCCAGCAGCCTTGGGGGGGGACGCGGAGAGACCCAGTACTTC
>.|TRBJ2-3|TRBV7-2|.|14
CASSLRTITDTQYF
TGTGCCAGCAGCTTAAGGACTATCACAGATACGCAGTATTTT
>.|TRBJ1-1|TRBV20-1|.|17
CSARDTQSFHRRDEAFF
TGCAGTGCTAGAGATACCCAATCATTCCACCGGCGAGATGAAGCTTTCTTT
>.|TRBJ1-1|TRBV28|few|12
CASSLRWSNAFF
TGTGCCAGCAGTTTACGGTGGTCGAATGCTTTCTTT
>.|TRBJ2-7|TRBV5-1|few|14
CASSLDSEGYEQYF
TGCGCCAGCAGCTTGGACAGCGAGGGCTACGAGCAGTACTTC
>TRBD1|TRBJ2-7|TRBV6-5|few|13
CASSSPGQFEQYF
TGTGCCAGCAGTTCCCCGGGACAGTTCGAGCAGTACTTC
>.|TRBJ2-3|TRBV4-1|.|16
CASSRTRGPLTDTQYF
TGCGCCAGCAGCCGAACTAGGGGACCCCTCACAGATACGCAGTATTTT
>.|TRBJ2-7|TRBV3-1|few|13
CARDQGLNYEQYF
TGTGCCAGAGACCAGGGGCTTAACTACGAGCAGTACTTC
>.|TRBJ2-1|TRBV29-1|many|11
CSVGLENEQFF
TGCAGCGTTGGATTGGAGAATGAGCAGTTCTTC
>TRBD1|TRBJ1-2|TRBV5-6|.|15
CASSSPGQGEWGYTF
TGTGCCAGCAGCTCACCGGGACAGGGTGAATGGGGCTACACCTTC
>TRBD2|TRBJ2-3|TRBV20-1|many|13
CSASRASGGTQYF
TGCAGTGCTAGTAGGGCTAGCGGGGGAACGCAGTATTTT
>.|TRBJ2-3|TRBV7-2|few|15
CASSLDFSHSDTQYF
TGTGCCAGCAGCTTAGACTTCAGCCATTCAGATACGCAGTATTTT
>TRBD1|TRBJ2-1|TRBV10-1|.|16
CASTDGTGEVDNEQFF
TGCGCCAGCACTGACGGGACAGGAGAGGTAGACAATGAGCAGTTCTTC
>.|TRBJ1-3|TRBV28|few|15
CASRPAGGPGNTIYF
TGTGCCAGCAGACCCGCGGGGGGACCCGGAAACACCATATATTTT
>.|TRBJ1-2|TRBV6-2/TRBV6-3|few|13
CASSYSVYYGYTF
TGTGCCAGCAGTTACAGTGTCTACTATGGCTACACCTTC
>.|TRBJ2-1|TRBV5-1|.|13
CASSPRSGNEQFF
TGCGCCAGCAGCCCACGCTCGGGCAATGAGCAGTTCTTC
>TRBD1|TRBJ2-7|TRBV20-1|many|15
CGADRGTGKTYEQYF
TGCGGGGCAGACCGAGGGACAGGGAAAACCTACGAGCAGTACTTC